The present T cell receptor beta chain was sequenced within a study of CD8 T cells in ankylosing spondylitis. Study outcomes and limitations: Blood from ankylosing spondylitis patients appeared to carry a characteristic roughly eight-variant TCR beta motif.

This clonotype has at least ten counts. The antigen is unknown. Germline V CDR1 and CDR2: MNHNS, SASEGT. The CDR3 is 16 amino acids. V lost 7 bases and J lost 7; bases outside the gene matches: 17. TCRdb re-derived calls from the 5' RACE reads in MiXCR, one entry per CDR3 protein. The sample has 200,000 to 300,000 distinct CDR3 sequences, under 12% seen once; the top ten hold about 3%. The sequenced sample consisted of blood, either unsorted or a sorted T cell fraction (not recorded which). The rearrangement joins TRBV6-1 to TRBJ1-2; 8 bases agree with TRBD1. The sequence was collected from a male donor with ankylosing spondylitis or in good health (not recorded which). CDR3 residues: CASTPGQGTRVGGYTF. CDR3 DNA: TGTGCCAGCACCCCCGGACAGGGAACGCGGGTCGGTGGCTACACCTTC.